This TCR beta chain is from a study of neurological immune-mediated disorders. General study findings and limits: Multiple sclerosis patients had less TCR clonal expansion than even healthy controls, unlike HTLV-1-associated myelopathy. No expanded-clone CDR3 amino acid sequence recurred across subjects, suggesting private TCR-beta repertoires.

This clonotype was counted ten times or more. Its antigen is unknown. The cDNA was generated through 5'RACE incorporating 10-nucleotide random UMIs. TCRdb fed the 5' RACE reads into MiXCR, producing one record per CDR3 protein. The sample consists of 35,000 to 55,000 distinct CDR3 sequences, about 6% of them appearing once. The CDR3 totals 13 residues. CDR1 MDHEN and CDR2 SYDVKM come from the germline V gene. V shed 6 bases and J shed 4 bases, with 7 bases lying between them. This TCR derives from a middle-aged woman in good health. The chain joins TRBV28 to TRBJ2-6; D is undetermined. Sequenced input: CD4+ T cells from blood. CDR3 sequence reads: CASSLGGANVLTF. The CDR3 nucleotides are TGTGCCAGCAGCCTAGGAGGGGCCAACGTCCTGACTTTC.